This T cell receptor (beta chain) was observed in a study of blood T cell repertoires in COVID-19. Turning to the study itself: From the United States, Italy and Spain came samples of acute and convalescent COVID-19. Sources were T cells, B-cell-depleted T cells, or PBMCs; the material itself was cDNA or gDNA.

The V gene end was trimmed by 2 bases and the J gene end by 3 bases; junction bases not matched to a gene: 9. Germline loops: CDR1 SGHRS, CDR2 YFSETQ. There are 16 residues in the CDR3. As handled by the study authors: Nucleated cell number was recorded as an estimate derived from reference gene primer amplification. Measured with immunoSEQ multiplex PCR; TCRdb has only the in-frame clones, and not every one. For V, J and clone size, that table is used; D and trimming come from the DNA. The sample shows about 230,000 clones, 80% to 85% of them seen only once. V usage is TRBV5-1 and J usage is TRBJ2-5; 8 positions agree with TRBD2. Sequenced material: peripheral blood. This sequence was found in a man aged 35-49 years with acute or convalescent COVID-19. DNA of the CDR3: TGCGCCAGCAGCTTCCCGGGGAGAGCGGGAGAAGAGACCCAGTACTTC. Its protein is CASSFPGRAGEETQYF.